Shown below are 25 T cell receptor beta chains from a single sample sequenced in a study of OX40 agonist ivuxolimab in advanced cancers. Sequencing used immunoSEQ multiplex PCR; TCRdb keeps in-frame clones, though not all of them. The sample has about 55,000 clones; approximately 80% are singletons. The material was CD4+ or CD8+ T cells sorted from blood, obtained in a trial of the OX40 agonist ivuxolimab. These receptors were taken from an adult with an advanced solid tumor such as melanoma, head and neck, liver or kidney cancer.

This chain joins TRBV11-2 and TRBJ2-6, with D possibly being TRBD1 (6 bases). Germline CDR1 and CDR2: SGHAT and FQNNGV. The CDR3 spans 16 residues. Trimming cost V 5 bases and J 0 bases, with 11 bases left between them. The CDR3 spells CASSDRLRSGANVLTF. The CDR3 DNA reads as TGTGCCAGCAGCGACAGGTTACGCTCTGGGGCCAACGTCCTGACTTTC.

This chain connects TRBV5-4 to TRBJ1-2; 11 positions agree with TRBD1. The V segment lost 3 bases and the J segment 4 bases; nucleotides outside the gene matches: 8. CDR1 is SGHNT, CDR2 YYREEE, per germline (reference sequence). This CDR3 is built from 16 residues. The CDR3 reads CASSSWTGGSGYGYTF. As DNA, the CDR3 is TGTGCCAGCAGCTCGTGGACAGGGGGCTCTGGCTATGGCTACACCTTC.

The chain couples TRBV4-1 to TRBJ2-7; TRBD2 aligns across 12 bases. This CDR3 region has 14 residues. V dropped 1 base and J dropped 7; count of bases not matched to a gene: 2. Germline CDR1 MGHRA, CDR2 YSYEKL. DNA of the CDR3: TGCGCCAGCAGCCAAGTACTAGCGGGAGGTGAGCAGTACTTC. Protein: CASSQVLAGGEQYF.

V usage is TRBV29-1 and J usage is TRBJ1-1; D is perhaps TRBD1 (5 bases). The CDR3 has 15 residues. The germline V gene encodes CDR1 SQVTM and CDR2 ANQGSEA. The ends were cut back, 6 bases at V and 2 bases at J, with 19 bases in the middle. This CDR3 is CSVVGGGSANTEAFF. The CDR3 DNA reads TGCAGCGTCGTTGGCGGGGGGTCCGCCAACACTGAAGCTTTCTTT. Using reference TRBV29-1 and TRBJ1-1 for the parts outside the CDR3, the full variable domain is SAVISQKPSRDICQRGTSLTIQCQVDSQVTMMFWYRQQPGQSLTLIATANQGSEATYESGFVIDKFPISRPNLTFSTLTVSNMSPEDSSIYLCSVVGGGSANTEAFFGQGTRLTVV.

The rearrangement links TRBV6-1 to TRBJ2-7; D perhaps matches TRBD2 (6 bases). Germline V gene data show CDR1 as MNHNS and CDR2 as SASEGT. This CDR3 has 15 amino acids. V was shortened by 2 bases and J by 3 bases, with 14 bases between the two germline ends. The CDR3 DNA reads as TGTGCCAGCAGTGAATCGGCAGGAGGGTTCTACGAGCAGTACTTC. Protein: CASSESAGGFYEQYF.

As DNA, the CDR3 is TGTGCCAGCAGCGTGACTAGCGGAGCCAAGTACTTC. Its translation is CASSVTSGAKYF. V and J are TRBV11-2 and TRBJ2-7, with 9 bases aligning to TRBD2. CDR1 is SGHAT and CDR2 is FQNNGV in the germline V gene. V lost 5 bases, J lost 11 bases, and 7 bases stayed unmatched. The CDR3 is made up of 12 amino acids.

This clone came up a few times. This rearrangement joins TRBV2 to TRBJ2-5, with a tentative D call TRBD2 (6 bases). The germline gives CDR1 SNHLY, CDR2 FYNNEI. V was pared by 7 bases and J by 5 bases, with 17 bases between. CDR3 length: 14 amino acids. The CDR3 region is CASTLSAGSETQYF. Written as DNA, the CDR3 is TGTGCCAGCACCCTTTCAGCGGGTTCGGAGACCCAGTACTTC.

The J gene is TRBJ2-3, the V gene TRBV18; the match to TRBD2 covers 10 bases. Per germline, CDR1 KGHSH and CDR2 LQKENI. This CDR3 has 15 amino acids. The J segment lost 5 bases and the V segment lost 6 bases, leaving 8 bases of the junction unmatched. Here the CDR3 reads CASSQSGRAEDTQYF. DNA of the CDR3: TGTGCCAGCTCCCAAAGCGGGAGGGCCGAAGATACGCAGTATTTT. Based on the CDR3 plus reference TRBV18 and TRBJ2-3, the full variable domain is NAGVMQNPRHLVRRRGQEARLRCSPMKGHSHVYWYRQLPEEGLKFMVYLQKENIIDESGMPKERFSAEFPKEGPSILRIQQVVRGDSAAYFCASSQSGRAEDTQYFGPGTRLTVL.

This clone appeared a few times. The J gene is TRBJ1-1, the V gene TRBV27; D gene unclear. This CDR3 region has 11 residues. V was pared by 7 bases and J by 4 bases, with 7 bases between. The germline V gene has CDR1 MNHEY and CDR2 SMNVEV (reference sequence). CDR3 sequence: CASTYATEAFF. CDR3 in DNA: TGTGCCAGCACCTACGCCACTGAAGCTTTCTTT.

This clone was seen a few times. The rearrangement links TRBV19 to TRBJ2-1, with TRBD1 as a possible D gene (7 bases). Germline CDR1 and CDR2: LNHDA and SQIVND (reference sequence). V was pared by 4 bases and J by 3 bases, with 13 bases between. The CDR3 contains 15 residues. The CDR3 region has the DNA TGTGCCAGTAGTAACCGACAGGGAGGCTACAATGAGCAGTTCTTC. Protein sequence: CASSNRQGGYNEQFF.

V is TRBV5-1 and J is TRBJ1-6; maybe TRBD1 (6 bases). Germline loops: CDR1 SGHRS, CDR2 YFSETQ. V lost 4 bases and J lost 6, with 14 bases in between. CDR3 length: 15 amino acids. The CDR3 spells CASSVTGFFNSPLHF. The CDR3 DNA follows: TGCGCCAGCAGCGTCACAGGGTTCTTTAATTCACCCCTCCACTTT.

The V and J genes are TRBV19 and TRBJ2-7; possibly TRBD1 for D (5 bases). The CDR3 has 15 residues. Germline lookup yields CDR1 LNHDA and CDR2 SQIVND (reference sequence). V was cut by 7 bases and J by 3 bases, with 19 bases left in between. As DNA, the CDR3 is TGTGCCAGTAAGGGGTCTGACAGCATTAACTACGAGCAGTACTTC. This encodes CASKGSDSINYEQYF.

CDR3 loop: CASRDSKTYEQYF. Written as DNA, the CDR3 is TGTGCCAGCAGGGACTCGAAGACCTACGAGCAGTACTTC. V is TRBV6-6 and J is TRBJ2-5, with D possibly being TRBD2 (5 bases). The J call may not be correct, given that the DNA end is closer to TRBJ2-7. The germline CDR1 and CDR2 sequences are MNHNY and SVGAGI (reference sequence). The CDR3 consists of 13 residues.

The chain recombines TRBV30 with TRBJ2-5, with 9 nucleotides matching TRBD1. V was pared by 6 bases and J by 1 base, with 3 bases of the junction left unmatched. The CDR3 length is 13 residues. Germline V gene lookup returns CDR1 GTSNPN and CDR2 SVGIG (reference sequence). The CDR3 protein is CACTDRGQETQYF. In nucleotides, the CDR3 is TGTGCCTGTACGGACAGGGGCCAAGAGACCCAGTACTTC.

This clone was recorded only once. The chain employs TRBV18 and TRBJ2-7, with 12 positions matching TRBD2. The germline gives CDR1 KGHSH, CDR2 LQKENI. CDR3 length: 15 residues. V lost 3 bases and J lost 7; bases outside the gene matches: 7. The CDR3 DNA sequence: TGTGCCAGCTCACCCAGGGGACTAGCGGGCGGGGAGCAGTACTTC. It encodes CASSPRGLAGGEQYF. The full variable domain, in which reference TRBV18 and TRBJ2-7 provide the parts outside the CDR3, is NAGVMQNPRHLVRRRGQEARLRCSPMKGHSHVYWYRQLPEEGLKFMVYLQKENIIDESGMPKERFSAEFPKEGPSILRIQQVVRGDSAAYFCASSPRGLAGGEQYFGPGTRLTVT.

The chain links TRBV27 to TRBJ1-1, with D perhaps TRBD1 (5 bases). Trimming stripped 6 bases from V and 7 bases from J, with 15 bases between. Looked up from germline, CDR1 is MNHEY and CDR2 is SMNVEV (reference sequence). This CDR3 comprises 13 residues. The CDR3 protein is CASSSRGGGEAFF. The CDR3 region has the DNA TGTGCCAGCAGCTCCCGCGGGGGTGGTGAAGCTTTCTTT.

The chain links TRBV7-9 to TRBJ1-2; D possibly corresponds to TRBD1 (5 bases). Trimming shortened V by 3 bases and J by 5 bases, and 22 bases separated the two germline ends. Per the germline V gene, CDR1 is SEHNR and CDR2 is FQNEAQ (reference sequence). There are 17 residues in the CDR3. The CDR3 sequence is CASSFSQPPRVWYGYTF. Written as DNA, the CDR3 is TGTGCCAGCAGCTTTTCCCAACCACCCAGGGTATGGTATGGCTACACCTTC.

The genes are TRBV5-5 and TRBJ2-3, with a possible D match to TRBD2 (5 bases). Germline CDR1 reads SGHKS; CDR2 reads YYEKEE (reference sequence). CDR3 length: 16 residues. V lost 4 bases and J lost 6, with 21 bases in between. This CDR3 reads CASSPQAGLGGDTQYF. The CDR3, as DNA: TGTGCCAGCAGCCCGCAGGCGGGCCTCGGTGGGGATACGCAGTATTTT.

V gene TRBV29-1 combines with J gene TRBJ2-3, with TRBD1 identical over 8 bases. This CDR3 is built from 14 residues. Germline trimming cut 4 bases from V and 3 bases from J; bases unmatched to any gene: 6. Germline CDR1 SQVTM, CDR2 ANQGSEA. Here the CDR3 reads CSVAGQGRTDTQYF. The CDR3 DNA reads TGCAGCGTTGCCGGACAGGGCCGAACAGATACGCAGTATTTT.

A remark on this clone: The junction shows a germline mismatch at one end, possibly a read error. The DNA for the CDR3 is TGTGCCAGCAGTGATTACAGGGCTAAGGAAAAACTGTTTTTT. It codes for CASSDYRAKEKLFF. This rearrangement joins TRBV2 to TRBJ1-4, with a tentative D call TRBD1 (6 bases). Per the germline V gene, CDR1 is SNHLY and CDR2 is FYNNEI. The CDR3 length is 14 residues.

J is TRBJ1-6 and V is TRBV2; no definite D call. CDR1 SNHLY and CDR2 FYNNEI come from the germline V gene. The CDR3 totals 17 residues. V lost 3 bases and J lost 7, with 19 bases in between. The CDR3, as DNA: TGTGCCAGCAGTGAGTTTTCGCGGGGAGTCGGAAATTCACCCCTCCACTTT. It is translated as CASSEFSRGVGNSPLHF.

The chain carries TRBV6-5 and TRBJ2-1; D unclear. Germline V lookup: CDR1 MNHEY, CDR2 SVGAGI. The CDR3 has 12 amino acids. Trimming removed 6 bases at V and 4 bases at J, with 7 bases between. The CDR3: CASSNLYNEQFF. Written as DNA, the CDR3 is TGTGCCAGCAGCAACTTATACAATGAGCAGTTCTTC.

This clone was seen a handful of times. The V and J genes are TRBV2 and TRBJ1-2; weak D call: TRBD1 (5 bases). Germline assignment: CDR1 SNHLY and CDR2 FYNNEI. CDR3 length: 14 residues. V gave up 7 bases and J gave up 7 bases, with 19 bases separating them. CDR3 sequence (DNA): TGTGCCAGCACGTGGGTCAGGGATGAATCTGGCTACACCTTC. Encoded protein: CASTWVRDESGYTF.

V is TRBV27 and J is TRBJ1-6; 7 nucleotides agree with TRBD1. The CDR3 has 16 amino acids. CDR1 and CDR2 (germline): MNHEY, SMNVEV (reference sequence). V was pared by 2 bases and J by 4 bases, with 5 bases of the junction left unmatched. This CDR3 is CASSLGGQRYNSPLHF. CDR3 DNA: TGTGCCAGCAGTTTAGGGGGACAGAGGTATAATTCACCCCTCCACTTT.

This clone turned up a few times. The rearrangement uses TRBV9 and TRBJ2-7; the D gene is possibly TRBD2 (6 bases). The CDR3 contains 14 residues. CDR1 SGDLS and CDR2 YYNGEE come from the germline V gene. Trimming took off 2 bases at V and 2 bases at J, with 11 bases between the two ends. CDR3 nucleotide sequence: TGTGCCAGCAGCGTCCTAGCGACTACCTACGAGCAGTACTTC. This codes for CASSVLATTYEQYF.